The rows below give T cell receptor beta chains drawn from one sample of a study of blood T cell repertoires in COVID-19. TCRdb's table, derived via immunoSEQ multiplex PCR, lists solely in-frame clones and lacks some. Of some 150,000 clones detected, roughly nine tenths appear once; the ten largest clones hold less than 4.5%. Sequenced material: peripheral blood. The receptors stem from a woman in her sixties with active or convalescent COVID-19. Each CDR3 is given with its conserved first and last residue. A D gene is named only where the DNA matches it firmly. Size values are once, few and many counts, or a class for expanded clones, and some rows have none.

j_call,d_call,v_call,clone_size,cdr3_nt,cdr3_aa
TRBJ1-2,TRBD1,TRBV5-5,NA,TGTGCCAGCAGCTTGGGGGACAGGGGGCTTACCTATGGCTACACCTTC,CASSLGDRGLTYGYTF
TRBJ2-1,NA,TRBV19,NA,TGTGCCAGTAGTACGGCGGACTCCCCCTCCTACAATGAGCAGTTCTTC,CASSTADSPSYNEQFF
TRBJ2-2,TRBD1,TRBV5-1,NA,TGCGCCAGCAGCTTGACGGACAGGGCGGTCGGGGAGCTGTTTTTT,CASSLTDRAVGELFF
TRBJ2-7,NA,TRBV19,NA,TGTGCCAGTAGTAACTCCCGGGACTACGAGCAGTACTTC,CASSNSRDYEQYF
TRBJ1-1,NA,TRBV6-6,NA,TGTGCCAGCAGGAGAGAAAATATGAACACTGAAGCTTTCTTT,CASRRENMNTEAFF
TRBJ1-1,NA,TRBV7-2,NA,TGTGCCGGCAGTAAGACGGGGGGTCCCACTGAAGCTTTCTTT,CAGSKTGGPTEAFF
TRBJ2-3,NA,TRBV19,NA,TGTGCCAGTACCAAGGACAGCCCTAGCACAGATACGCAGTATTTT,CASTKDSPSTDTQYF
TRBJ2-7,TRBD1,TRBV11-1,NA,TGTGCCAGCAGCTCGAGGAGAGGGGCAGGGGGCGGCGAGCAGTACTTC,CASSSRRGAGGGEQYF
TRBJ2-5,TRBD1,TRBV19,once,TGTGCCAGTAGTACGGCAGGGGGCGAAAAGACCCAGTACTTC,CASSTAGGEKTQYF
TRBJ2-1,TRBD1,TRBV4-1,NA,TGCGCCAGCAGCCAAGGGGTGATCGGGACAGGGGGCTACAATGAGCAGTTCTTC,CASSQGVIGTGGYNEQFF
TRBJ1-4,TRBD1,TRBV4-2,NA,TGTGCCAGCAGCCGGACAGGGAACGAAAAACTGTTTTTT,CASSRTGNEKLFF
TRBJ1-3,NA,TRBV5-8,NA,TGTGCCAGCAGCCCCTTTCCAGGCAGCTCCTCTGGAAACACCATATATTTT,CASSPFPGSSSGNTIYF
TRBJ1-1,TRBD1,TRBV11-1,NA,TGTGCCAGCAGTAAGAGGGGGCGCCCGGACACTGAAGCTTTCTTT,CASSKRGRPDTEAFF
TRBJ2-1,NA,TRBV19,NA,TGTGCCAGTAGTATACAAGGAGGTGCCAATGAGCAGTTCTTC,CASSIQGGANEQFF
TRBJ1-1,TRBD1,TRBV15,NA,TGTGCCACCAGCAGGGGGGGACAGGGGAACACTGAAGCTTTCTTT,CATSRGGQGNTEAFF
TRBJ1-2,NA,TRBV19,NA,TGTGCCAGTAGTATCCGGGAACGGTATGGCTACACCTTC,CASSIRERYGYTF
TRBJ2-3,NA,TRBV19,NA,TGTGCCAGTAGCCAGCGGGTTAGCACAGATACGCAGTATTTT,CASSQRVSTDTQYF
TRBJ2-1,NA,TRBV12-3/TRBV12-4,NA,TGTGCCAGCAGCCCCGGCGGATACAATGAGCAGTTCTTC,CASSPGGYNEQFF